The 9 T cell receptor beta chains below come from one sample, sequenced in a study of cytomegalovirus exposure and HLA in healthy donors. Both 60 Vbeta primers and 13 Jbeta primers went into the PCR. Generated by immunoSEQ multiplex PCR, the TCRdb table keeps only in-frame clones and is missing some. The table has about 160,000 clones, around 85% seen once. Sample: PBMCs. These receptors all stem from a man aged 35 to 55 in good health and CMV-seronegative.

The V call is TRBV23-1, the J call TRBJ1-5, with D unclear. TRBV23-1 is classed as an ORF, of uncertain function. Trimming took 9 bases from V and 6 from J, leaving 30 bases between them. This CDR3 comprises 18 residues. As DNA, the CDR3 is TGCGCCAGTGTAAGTTTTAGAAAGCCGAGAGGGCCGGGTCAGCCCCAGCATTTT. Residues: CASVSFRKPRGPGQPQHF.

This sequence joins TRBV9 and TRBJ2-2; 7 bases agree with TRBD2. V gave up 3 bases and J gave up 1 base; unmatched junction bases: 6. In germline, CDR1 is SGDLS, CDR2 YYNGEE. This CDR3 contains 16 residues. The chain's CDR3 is CASSAWGEGNTGELFF. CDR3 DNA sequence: TGTGCCAGCAGCGCCTGGGGGGAGGGGAACACCGGGGAGCTGTTTTTT.

DNA of the CDR3: TGTGCCAGCAGCTTAGAACCCGGTTGGGGGGACTCGAAAGAGACCCAGTACTTC. Translated: CASSLEPGWGDSKETQYF. This rearrangement joins TRBV7-2 to TRBJ2-5; possible D gene TRBD2, 6 bases. Trimming shortened V by 1 base and J by 3 bases, and 21 bases separated the two germline ends. This CDR3 comprises 18 residues. CDR1 SGHTA and CDR2 FQGNSA come from the germline V gene.

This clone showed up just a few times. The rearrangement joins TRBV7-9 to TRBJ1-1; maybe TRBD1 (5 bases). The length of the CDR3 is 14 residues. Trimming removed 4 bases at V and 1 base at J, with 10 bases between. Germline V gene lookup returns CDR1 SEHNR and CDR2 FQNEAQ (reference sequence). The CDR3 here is CASSSTGSNTEAFF. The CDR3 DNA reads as TGTGCCAGCAGCTCCACAGGTTCGAACACTGAAGCTTTCTTT.

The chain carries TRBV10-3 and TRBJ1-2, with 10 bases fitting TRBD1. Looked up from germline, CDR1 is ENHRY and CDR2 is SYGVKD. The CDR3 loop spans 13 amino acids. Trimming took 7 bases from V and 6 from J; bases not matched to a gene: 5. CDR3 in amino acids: CAITGTGVNGYTF. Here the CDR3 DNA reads TGTGCCATCACCGGGACAGGGGTAAATGGCTACACCTTC.

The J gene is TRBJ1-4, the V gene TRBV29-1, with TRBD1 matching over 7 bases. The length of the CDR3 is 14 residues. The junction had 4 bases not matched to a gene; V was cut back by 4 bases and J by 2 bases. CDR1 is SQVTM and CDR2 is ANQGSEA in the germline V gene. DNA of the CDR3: TGCAGCGTTGCACGACAGGGTACTAATGAAAAACTGTTTTTT. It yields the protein CSVARQGTNEKLFF.

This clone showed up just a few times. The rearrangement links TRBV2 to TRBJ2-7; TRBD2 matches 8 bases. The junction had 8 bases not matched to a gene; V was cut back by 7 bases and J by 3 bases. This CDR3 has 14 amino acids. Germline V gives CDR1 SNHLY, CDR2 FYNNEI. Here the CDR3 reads CASTTGTSLYEQYF. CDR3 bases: TGTGCCAGCACTACCGGGACTAGTCTCTACGAGCAGTACTTC.

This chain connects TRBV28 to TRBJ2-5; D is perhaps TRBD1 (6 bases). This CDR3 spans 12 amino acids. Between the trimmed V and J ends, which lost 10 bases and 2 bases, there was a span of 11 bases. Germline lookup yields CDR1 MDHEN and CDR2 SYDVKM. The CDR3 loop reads CATRTGQETQYF. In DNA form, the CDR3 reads TGTGCCACCCGTACAGGGCAAGAGACCCAGTACTTC.

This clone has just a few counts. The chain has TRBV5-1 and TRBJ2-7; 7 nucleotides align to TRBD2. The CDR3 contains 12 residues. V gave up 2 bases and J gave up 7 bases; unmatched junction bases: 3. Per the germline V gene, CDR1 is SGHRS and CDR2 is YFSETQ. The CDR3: CASSFGGGEQYF. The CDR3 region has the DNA TGCGCCAGCAGCTTCGGGGGAGGGGAGCAGTACTTC.